This note documents a single TCR beta chain sequence. This clonotype has more than one count but fewer than ten. It has no known antigen specificity. No much larger clonotype is one base removed from it; base qualities were not supplied. These data come from a study of CD8 T cells in ankylosing spondylitis (dated by TCRdb to the late 2010s). At the level of the whole study: To find TCR variants linked to disease, the study profiled T cell receptor beta repertoires in ankylosing spondylitis patients and healthy donors. The full study cohort was made up of approximately 27 ankylosing spondylitis patients and approximately 100 healthy donors. Peripheral blood was sampled, and synovial fluid was also collected from ankylosing spondylitis patients.

Overall study outcomes, separate from this receptor: The disease-linked clones were reported as significantly enriched in matched synovial fluid samples from ankylosing spondylitis patients. A TCR beta motif made up of several highly homologous amino acid variants appeared to be characteristic of blood from ankylosing spondylitis patients. A CD8+ phenotype was shown by the disease-linked clones, which were found at relatively low frequencies in peripheral blood. Some of the motif variants had been reported before in the synovial fluid and blood of reactive arthritis patients, a finding that suggests common disease-initiation mechanisms.

Relative to germline, V is missing 6 bases and J is missing 7 bases, with 11 bases of the junction outside any gene match. The CDR3 spans 14 residues, from the cysteine through the phenylalanine. Only CDR3 DNA remains: 42 bases, in frame from the first base. TCRdb records Illumina HiSeq 2500 as the sequencer. TCR beta libraries were prepared by quantitative 5'-RACE with molecular barcodes. Concerning the study's data processing: A new computational method, built on a probabilistic model of VDJ rearrangement, was used to identify disease-linked TCR variants. TCRdb reprocessing: public reads trimmed at Q25 with fastp, clones called with MiXCR, in-frame beta chains kept. Rows with one shared CDR3 protein collapse into an entry with the most common genes and DNA. Here the V and J calls rest on TCRdb's processing, not on the authors' analysis. The sample yields about 250,000 distinct CDR3 sequences; 15% to 20% were counted once. About a third of the sample lies in the top ten.

Sequenced: blood, either unsorted or a sorted T cell fraction (not recorded which). This receptor was taken from a male donor with ankylosing spondylitis or in good health (not recorded which). Recombination joined TRBV12-3 or TRBV12-4 with TRBJ2-7; 8 bases in the middle match TRBD1. The DNA sequence reads TGTGCCAGCAGCGAATCCACCTACAGGGGGGAGCAGTACTTC. Its product reads: CASSESTYRGEQYF.